This TCR beta chain was captured in a study of T cell changes during pregnancy in multiple sclerosis. Profiled with immunoSEQ multiplex PCR; TCRdb holds only in-frame clones, not every one. Of about 52,000 clones detected, around 92% appear once; the ten largest clones hold around 0.76%. The CDR3 contains 13 residues. Germline V gene lookup returns CDR1 SQVTM and CDR2 ANQGSEA. The J segment lost 4 bases and the V segment lost 4 bases, leaving 3 bases of the junction unmatched. The source is a female donor with multiple sclerosis, enrolled in a pregnancy study. Source: CD4+ T cells from peripheral blood mononuclear cells, taken in the third trimester of pregnancy. V gene TRBV29-1 combines with J gene TRBJ2-2; 7 positions agree with TRBD1. This CDR3 reads CSVARGSTGELFF. The CDR3 DNA sequence: TGCAGCGTTGCCAGGGGGAGCACCGGGGAGCTGTTTTTT.